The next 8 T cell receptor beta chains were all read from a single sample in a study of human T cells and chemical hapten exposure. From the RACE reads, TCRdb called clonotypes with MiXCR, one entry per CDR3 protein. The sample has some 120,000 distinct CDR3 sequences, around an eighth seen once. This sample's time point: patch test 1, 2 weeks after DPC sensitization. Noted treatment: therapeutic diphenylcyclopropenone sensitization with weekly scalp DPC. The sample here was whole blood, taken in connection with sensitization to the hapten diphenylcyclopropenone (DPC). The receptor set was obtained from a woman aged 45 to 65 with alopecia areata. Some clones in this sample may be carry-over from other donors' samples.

The CDR3 coding sequence is TGCAGTGCTAAAGGACCGTACGTGGGGGCCCACGAGCAGTACTTC. This gives the protein CSAKGPYVGAHEQYF. This chain uses TRBV20-1 with TRBJ2-7; possibly TRBD1 for D (6 bases). The germline V gene encodes CDR1 DFQATT and CDR2 SNEGSKA (reference sequence). The V gene lost 4 bases and the J gene lost 5 bases, with 21 bases spanning the gap. This CDR3 has 15 residues.

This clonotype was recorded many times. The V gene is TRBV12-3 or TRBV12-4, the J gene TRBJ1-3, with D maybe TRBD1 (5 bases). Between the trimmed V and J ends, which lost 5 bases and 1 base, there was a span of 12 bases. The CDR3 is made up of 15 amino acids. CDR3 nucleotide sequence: TGTGCCAGCAGTCACGCCGGGGGTTCTGGAAACACCATATATTTT. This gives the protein CASSHAGGSGNTIYF.

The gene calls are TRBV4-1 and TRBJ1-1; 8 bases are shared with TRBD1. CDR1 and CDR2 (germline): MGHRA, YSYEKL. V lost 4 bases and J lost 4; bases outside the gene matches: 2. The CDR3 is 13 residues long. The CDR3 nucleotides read TGCGCCAGCAGCCGAGGGACAGGCACTGAAGCTTTCTTT. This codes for CASSRGTGTEAFF.

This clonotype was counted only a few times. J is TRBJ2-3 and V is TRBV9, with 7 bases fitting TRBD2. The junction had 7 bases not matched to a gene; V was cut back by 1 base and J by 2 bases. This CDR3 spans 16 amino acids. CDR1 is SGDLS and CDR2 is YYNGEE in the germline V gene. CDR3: CASSVYAGTNTDTQYF. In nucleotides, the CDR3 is TGTGCCAGCAGCGTATACGCCGGGACTAACACAGATACGCAGTATTTT.

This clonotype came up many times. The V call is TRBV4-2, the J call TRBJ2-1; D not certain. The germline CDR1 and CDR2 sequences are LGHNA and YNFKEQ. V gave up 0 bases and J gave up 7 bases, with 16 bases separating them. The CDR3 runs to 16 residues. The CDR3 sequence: CASSQDANGQRNEQFF. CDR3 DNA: TGTGCCAGCAGCCAAGATGCGAACGGCCAACGGAATGAGCAGTTCTTC.

The CDR3 protein is CASSSGPWQPQHF. The CDR3 DNA follows: TGTGCCAGCAGCTCGGGCCCCTGGCAGCCCCAGCATTTT. The chain has TRBV7-6 and TRBJ1-5; D is unresolved. Germline V gene sequence: CDR1 SGHVS, CDR2 FNYEAQ. The V gene lost 4 bases and the J gene lost 7 bases, with 11 bases spanning the gap. The CDR3 is made up of 13 amino acids. Filled out from reference TRBV7-6 and TRBJ1-5, the complete variable domain reads GAGVSQSPRYKVTKRGQDVALRCDPISGHVSLYWYRQALGQGPEFLTYFNYEAQQDKSGLPNDRFSAERPEGSISTLTIQRTEQRDSAMYRCASSSGPWQPQHFGDGTRLSIL.

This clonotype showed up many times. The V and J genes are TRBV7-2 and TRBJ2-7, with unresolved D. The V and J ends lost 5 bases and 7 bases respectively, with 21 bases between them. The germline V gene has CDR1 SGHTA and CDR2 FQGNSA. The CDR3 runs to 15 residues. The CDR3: CASSPTPAWADEQYF. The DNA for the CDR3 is TGTGCCAGCAGCCCGACCCCAGCCTGGGCAGATGAGCAGTACTTC. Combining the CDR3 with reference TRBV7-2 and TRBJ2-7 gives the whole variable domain GAGVSQSPSNKVTEKGKDVELRCDPISGHTALYWYRQSLGQGLEFLIYFQGNSAPDKSGLPSDRFSAERTGGSVSTLTIQRTQQEDSAVYLCASSPTPAWADEQYFGPGTRLTVT.

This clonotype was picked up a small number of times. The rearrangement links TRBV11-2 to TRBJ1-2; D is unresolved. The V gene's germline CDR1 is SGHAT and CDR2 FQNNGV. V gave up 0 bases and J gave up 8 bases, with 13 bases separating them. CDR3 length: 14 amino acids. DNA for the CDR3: TGTGCCAGCAGCTTAGAGGTCTTACCCGCCGGCTACACCTTC. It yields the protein CASSLEVLPAGYTF. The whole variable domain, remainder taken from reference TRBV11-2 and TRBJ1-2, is EAGVAQSPRYKIIEKRQSVAFWCNPISGHATLYWYQQILGQGPKLLIQFQNNGVVDDSQLPKDRFSAERLKGVDSTLKIQPAKLEDSAVYLCASSLEVLPAGYTFGSGTRLTVV.